This T cell receptor (beta chain) emerged from a study of T-cell reconstitution after alpha-beta-depleted transplantation in children. General study results and limits: Surviving recipient cells, namely T cells and thymic progenitors, were the source of high day-60 TCRbeta diversity in some patients. About two months after transplant, alpha-beta T cells reportedly came from several hundred expanded graft clones. It was newly produced T cells that mostly accounted for T-cell counts and diversity one year after transplant.

This sample's TCRbeta library carried unique molecular identifier barcodes. TCRdb re-analysed the PCR reads in MiXCR, keeping a single row per CDR3 protein. The sample consists of 6,500 or so distinct CDR3 sequences, about 11% of them appearing once. Germline lookup yields CDR1 SGHDT and CDR2 YYEEEE. V lost 2 bases to trimming and J lost 4 bases; unmatched junction nucleotides: 5. CDR3 size: 14 residues. By share, this clonotype counts as medium-sized. Its antigen is not known. This clonotype was obtained from a child younger than two who had a stem cell transplant for acute myeloid leukemia, so the T cells may come from the graft donor. The chain joins TRBV5-6 to TRBJ2-5; 7 bases are shared with TRBD1. This sample comprised PBMCs, mostly from graft donor cells, obtained 180 days after TCRalphabeta/CD19-depleted stem cell transplant. The CDR3 region is CASSLRGRLETQYF. DNA of the CDR3: TGTGCCAGCAGCTTAAGGGGGCGGCTAGAGACCCAGTACTTC.